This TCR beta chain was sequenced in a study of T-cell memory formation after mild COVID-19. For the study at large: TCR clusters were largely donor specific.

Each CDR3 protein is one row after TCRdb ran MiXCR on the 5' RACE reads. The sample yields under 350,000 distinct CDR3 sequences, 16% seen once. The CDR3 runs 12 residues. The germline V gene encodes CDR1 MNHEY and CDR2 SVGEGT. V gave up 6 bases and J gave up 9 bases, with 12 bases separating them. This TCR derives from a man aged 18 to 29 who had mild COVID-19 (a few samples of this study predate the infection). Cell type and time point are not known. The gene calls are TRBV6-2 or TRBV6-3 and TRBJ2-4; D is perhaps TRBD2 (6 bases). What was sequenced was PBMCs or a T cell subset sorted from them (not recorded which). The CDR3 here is CASSPPGVIQYF. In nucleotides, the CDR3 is TGTGCCAGCAGCCCTCCGGGAGTCATTCAGTACTTC.